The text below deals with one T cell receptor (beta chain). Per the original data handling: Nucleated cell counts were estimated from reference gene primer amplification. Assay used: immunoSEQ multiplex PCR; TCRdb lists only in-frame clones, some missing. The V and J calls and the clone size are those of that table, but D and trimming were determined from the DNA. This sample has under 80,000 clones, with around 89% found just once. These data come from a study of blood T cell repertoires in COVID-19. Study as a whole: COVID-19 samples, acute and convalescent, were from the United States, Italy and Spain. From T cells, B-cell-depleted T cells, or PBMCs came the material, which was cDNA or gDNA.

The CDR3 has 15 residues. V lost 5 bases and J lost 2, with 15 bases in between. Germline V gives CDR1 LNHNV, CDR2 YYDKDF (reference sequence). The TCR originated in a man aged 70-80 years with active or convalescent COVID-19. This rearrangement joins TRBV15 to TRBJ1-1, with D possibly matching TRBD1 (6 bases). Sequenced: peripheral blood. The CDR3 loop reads CATSSRQDKNTEAFF. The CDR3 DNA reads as TGTGCCACCAGCTCCCGACAGGATAAAAACACTGAAGCTTTCTTT. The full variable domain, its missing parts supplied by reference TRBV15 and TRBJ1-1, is DAMVIQNPRYQVTQFGKPVTLSCSQTLNHNVMYWYQQKSSQAPKLLFHYYDKDFNNEADTPDNFQSRRPNTSFCFLDIRSPGLGDTAMYLCATSSRQDKNTEAFFGQGTRLTVV.